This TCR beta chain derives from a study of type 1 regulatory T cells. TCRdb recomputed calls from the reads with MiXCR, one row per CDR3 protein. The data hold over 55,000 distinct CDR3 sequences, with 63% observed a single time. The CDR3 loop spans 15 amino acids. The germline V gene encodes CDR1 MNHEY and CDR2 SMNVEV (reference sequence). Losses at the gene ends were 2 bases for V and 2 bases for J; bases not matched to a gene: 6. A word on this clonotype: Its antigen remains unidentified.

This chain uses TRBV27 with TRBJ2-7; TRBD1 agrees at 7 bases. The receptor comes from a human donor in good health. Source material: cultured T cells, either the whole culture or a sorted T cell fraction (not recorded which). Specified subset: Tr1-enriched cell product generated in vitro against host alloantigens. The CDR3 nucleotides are TGTGCCAGCAGTTTAAAGTTGGGACAGACCTACGAGCAGTACTTC. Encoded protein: CASSLKLGQTYEQYF.